The 18 T cell receptor beta chains below were found in one sample sequenced in a study of cytomegalovirus exposure and HLA in healthy donors. The PCR had 60 Vbeta and 13 Jbeta primers. TCRdb's table, derived via immunoSEQ multiplex PCR, lists solely in-frame clones and lacks some. The repertoire holds about 180,000 clones, with 76% as singletons. Sequences were obtained from PBMCs. Source of these receptors: a young man in good health and CMV-seronegative.

The V and J genes are TRBV7-9 and TRBJ1-1; tentative D call: TRBD1 (5 bases). CDR3 length: 15 residues. Germline assignment: CDR1 SEHNR and CDR2 FQNEAQ (reference sequence). V was cut by 4 bases and J by 5 bases, with 17 bases left in between. The CDR3 reads CASSSGRGWGTEAFF. Here the CDR3 DNA reads TGTGCCAGCAGCTCCGGCCGGGGGTGGGGGACTGAAGCTTTCTTT.

This chain connects TRBV2 to TRBJ1-3, with unresolved D. The ends were cut back, 7 bases at V and 0 bases at J, with 7 bases in the middle. Germline loops: CDR1 SNHLY, CDR2 FYNNEI. The CDR3 extends over 13 amino acids. This chain's CDR3 is CASNPSSGNTIYF. As DNA, the CDR3 is TGTGCCAGCAACCCGAGCTCTGGAAACACCATATATTTT.

This rearrangement joins TRBV7-2 to TRBJ1-2; TRBD1 matches at 7 bases. The germline CDR1 and CDR2 sequences are SGHTA and FQGNSA. The CDR3 is 12 residues long. V was pared by 6 bases and J by 6 bases, with 4 bases of the junction left unmatched. The CDR3 coding sequence is TGTGCCAGCAGAGACAGGGCGGATGGCTACACCTTC. As protein: CASRDRADGYTF.

The gene calls are TRBV9 and TRBJ2-1; D is unresolved. There are 13 residues in the CDR3. CDR1 and CDR2 from the germline V gene are SGDLS and YYNGEE. Trimming stripped 0 bases from V and 7 bases from J, with 8 bases between. DNA of the CDR3: TGTGCCAGCAGCGTAGCTTACCGGAATGAGCAGTTCTTC. Its protein is CASSVAYRNEQFF.

This chain joins TRBV7-2 and TRBJ1-6; TRBD1 aligns across 7 bases. Germline CDR1 is SGHTA and CDR2 is FQGNSA. CDR3 length: 16 residues. J gave up 10 bases and V 6 bases, and 15 bases lay outside the gene matches. The CDR3 DNA reads as TGTGCCAGCAGACACGGCAGCTTAGACAGGGAATCACCCCTCCACTTT. Translating gives CASRHGSLDRESPLHF. The full variable domain, its missing parts supplied by reference TRBV7-2 and TRBJ1-6, is GAGVSQSPSNKVTEKGKDVELRCDPISGHTALYWYRQSLGQGLEFLIYFQGNSAPDKSGLPSDRFSAERTGGSVSTLTIQRTQQEDSAVYLCASRHGSLDRESPLHFGNGTRLTVT.

This clone was seen only a few times. The chain joins TRBV5-6 to TRBJ2-5, with D possibly matching TRBD1 (6 bases). The germline CDR1 and CDR2 sequences are SGHDT and YYEEEE. The CDR3 is 15 residues long. The V end lost 1 base, the J end lost 5 bases, and 15 bases lay between the germline ends. The CDR3 spells CASSLSFGTHETQYF. The CDR3, as DNA: TGTGCCAGCAGCTTGAGTTTCGGGACACACGAGACCCAGTACTTC.

In this sample, this clone turned up a few times. The chain combines TRBV11-2 with TRBJ2-7; TRBD1 agrees at 7 bases. The germline gives CDR1 SGHAT, CDR2 FQNNGV. Trimming removed 3 bases from V and 2 bases from J; junction bases left unmatched: 4. The CDR3 consists of 14 residues. The chain's CDR3 is CASSFWDSPYEQYF. The CDR3 nucleotides are TGTGCCAGCAGCTTCTGGGACAGTCCCTACGAGCAGTACTTC.

J is TRBJ2-5 and V is TRBV5-4; unclear D gene. CDR1 is SGHNT and CDR2 is YYREEE in the germline V gene (reference sequence). This CDR3 has 12 amino acids. Trimming removed 0 bases from V and 4 bases from J, with 4 bases in between. The CDR3 here is CASSLVRETQYF. The CDR3 coding sequence is TGTGCCAGCAGCTTGGTCAGAGAGACCCAGTACTTC.

CDR3 nucleotides: TGTGCCAGCAGCGTAGATGGGGGCTTCGGTGAAAAACTGTTTTTT. Translated, it gives CASSVDGGFGEKLFF. The genes are TRBV9 and TRBJ1-4; D is perhaps TRBD1 (6 bases). V was cut by 0 bases and J by 7 bases, with 13 bases left in between. Germline CDR1 is SGDLS and CDR2 is YYNGEE. This CDR3 is 15 amino acids long.

Comments on this clone: The identical CDR3 is also encoded by other nucleotide sequences in the sample. The chain joins TRBV7-3 to TRBJ2-3; D not certain. The V end lost 5 bases, the J end lost 3 bases, and 9 bases lay between the germline ends. The CDR3 covers 13 residues. CDR1 and CDR2 (germline): SGHTA, FQGTGA. The chain's CDR3 is CASSPSRTDTQYF. CDR3 in DNA: TGTGCCAGCAGCCCCAGCAGGACAGATACGCAGTATTTT.

J is TRBJ2-5 and V is TRBV28, with 7 nucleotides matching TRBD2. The V gene's germline CDR1 is MDHEN and CDR2 SYDVKM. The V gene end was trimmed by 3 bases and the J gene end by 2 bases; junction bases not matched to a gene: 6. The CDR3 totals 15 residues. The CDR3 loop reads CASSLAGRGQETQYF. CDR3 DNA: TGTGCCAGCAGTTTGGCGGGGAGGGGTCAAGAGACCCAGTACTTC.

The rearrangement links TRBV5-1 to TRBJ2-5; TRBD1 aligns across 11 bases. Trimming at V came to 5 bases and at J to 2 bases, leaving 5 bases not matched to a gene. Germline assignment: CDR1 SGHRS and CDR2 YFSETQ. The CDR3 loop spans 15 amino acids. CDR3 region: CASSQDRGLQETQYF. Here the CDR3 DNA reads TGCGCCAGCAGTCAGGACAGGGGGCTTCAAGAGACCCAGTACTTC.

CDR3 protein: CASSLRGTSGGLQGDTQYF. CDR3 DNA: TGTGCCAGCAGCCTCAGGGGGACTAGCGGGGGCCTACAAGGAGATACGCAGTATTTT. The chain employs TRBV27 and TRBJ2-3; 14 bases are shared with TRBD2. V lost 6 bases to trimming and J lost 5 bases; unmatched junction nucleotides: 16. CDR1 and CDR2 from the germline V gene are MNHEY and SMNVEV (reference sequence). This CDR3 is 19 amino acids long.

The chain combines TRBV19 with TRBJ1-1; TRBD1 matches 7 bases. CDR3 length: 17 amino acids. Germline V gene sequence: CDR1 LNHDA, CDR2 SQIVND (reference sequence). V shed 9 bases and J 0 bases; nucleotides not matched to a gene: 16. The CDR3 here is CASLPPGQERLNTEAFF. In DNA, the CDR3 is TGTGCCAGCCTGCCTCCTGGACAGGAAAGATTGAACACTGAAGCTTTCTTT.

This chain joins TRBV5-6 and TRBJ2-1, with TRBD2 identical over 11 bases. Germline values: CDR1 SGHDT, CDR2 YYEEEE. This CDR3 has 15 residues. The J segment lost 2 bases and the V segment lost 4 bases, leaving 2 bases of the junction unmatched. The DNA for the CDR3 is TGTGCCAGCAGCGGGGGACTAGCGGCCTACAATGAGCAGTTCTTC. It translates to CASSGGLAAYNEQFF.

The chain employs TRBV19 and TRBJ1-5; unclear D gene. Trimming shortened V by 0 bases and J by 6 bases, and 21 bases separated the two germline ends. This CDR3 contains 18 residues. In germline, CDR1 is LNHDA, CDR2 SQIVND (reference sequence). Here the CDR3 DNA reads TGTGCCAGTAGTATAGATCCGTTTGTGGAGGGTTATGGTCAGCCCCAGCATTTT. Amino acid sequence: CASSIDPFVEGYGQPQHF.

J is TRBJ2-7 and V is TRBV11-1; TRBD2 aligns across 10 bases. V dropped 3 bases and J dropped 6; count of bases not matched to a gene: 8. The CDR3 runs to 15 residues. Germline V gene lookup returns CDR1 SGHAT and CDR2 FQDESV (reference sequence). The CDR3 spells CASSFQLAGSSEQYF. The DNA for the CDR3 is TGTGCCAGCAGCTTCCAACTAGCGGGATCTAGCGAGCAGTACTTC.

The gene calls are TRBV4-2 and TRBJ1-1; D call uncertain. Trimming took off 0 bases at V and 1 base at J, with 9 bases between the two ends. This CDR3 contains 15 residues. Germline V gene lookup returns CDR1 LGHNA and CDR2 YNFKEQ. DNA for the CDR3: TGTGCCAGCAGCCAAGATCCACAGAGGAACACTGAAGCTTTCTTT. Translated, it gives CASSQDPQRNTEAFF.